The TCR beta chain under discussion was sequenced for a study of T cell responses to AZD1222 COVID-19 vaccine. This table comes from immunoSEQ multiplex PCR, and its TCRdb copy is limited to in-frame clones, with some not included. Of about 130,000 clones detected, 80% to 90% appear once; the ten largest clones hold approximately 9.8%. The CDR3 loop spans 16 amino acids. After removal of 2 bases from V and 0 bases from J, the junction contained 3 bases not matched to a gene. CDR1 is MGHRA and CDR2 is YSYEKL in the germline V gene. This clone was seen once. Both about-4-week and about-12-week second-dose recipients were combined.

This specimen consisted of peripheral blood, obtained 28 days after the second AZD1222 dose. This receptor was taken from an adult who received the AZD1222 COVID-19 vaccine. The chain has TRBV4-1 and TRBJ2-2; 7 bases are a match to TRBD1. The CDR3 nucleotides read TGCGCCAGCAGCCAACCCGGGACAGCGAACACCGGGGAGCTGTTTTTT. The encoded protein is CASSQPGTANTGELFF.